This TCR beta chain stems from a study of OX40 agonist ivuxolimab in advanced cancers. Study background: Every 2 weeks, patients received ivuxolimab intravenously, dosed at 0.01 to 10 mg/kg. Regarding the study as a whole: CD4+ T cells averaged fewer expanded clones than CD8+ T cells. At doses 0.1 to 3.0 mg/kg, CD4+ and CD8+ clones expanded.

The V end was cut by 3 bases, the J end by 0 bases, with 9 bases between. Germline-derived CDR1 and CDR2 are MDHEN and SYDVKM. The CDR3 contains 15 residues. On this clone itself: The antigen remains undetermined.

With autoimmune disease history or systemic immunosuppression, patients were excluded. The table came from immunoSEQ multiplex PCR; TCRdb's copy has only in-frame clones and leaves some out. The table lists 50,000 to 70,000 clones, 80% to 90% of them singletons. Source: CD4+ or CD8+ T cells sorted from blood, taken in a trial of the OX40 agonist ivuxolimab. The clonotype was recovered from an adult with an advanced solid tumor such as melanoma, head and neck, liver or kidney cancer. V is TRBV28 and J is TRBJ1-5; D not certain. CDR3 nucleotides: TGTGCCAGCAGTTTCGGACGGACTAGCAATCAGCCCCAGCATTTT. It is translated as CASSFGRTSNQPQHF.